The 27 T cell receptor beta chains below come from one sample, sequenced in a study of T cell repertoires in cytomegalovirus infection. Using its own MiXCR run on the reads, TCRdb lists one record per CDR3 protein. Altogether about 460,000 distinct CDR3 sequences are present, about 11% being singletons, with the ten largest covering 10%. Sequences were obtained from PBMCs. The receptors originated from a human donor in good health (CMV status not recorded). Some clones in this sample may be carry-over from other donors' samples.

This clonotype appeared many times. J is TRBJ2-1 and V is TRBV5-8; 14 bases match TRBD2. After removal of 4 bases from V and 7 bases from J, the junction contained 10 bases not matched to a gene. The germline V gene has CDR1 SGHTS and CDR2 YDEGEE. The CDR3 runs 17 residues. CDR3 protein: CASSVPGLAGVRNEQFF. DNA for the CDR3: TGTGCCAGCAGCGTACCGGGACTAGCGGGGGTACGGAATGAGCAGTTCTTC. The whole variable domain, filled in from reference TRBV5-8 and TRBJ2-1, reads EAGVTQSPTHLIKTRGQQATLRCSPISGHTSVYWYQQALGLGLQFLLWYDEGEERNRGNFPPRFSGRQFPNYSSELNVNALELEDSALYLCASSVPGLAGVRNEQFFGPGTRLTVL.

This clonotype was detected many times. V gene TRBV14 combines with J gene TRBJ1-6; D not resolved. Germline assignment: CDR1 SGHDN and CDR2 FVKESK. Trimming left V 2 bases short and J 8 bases short, with 19 bases between. This CDR3 region has 17 residues. The CDR3 nucleotides read TGTGCCAGCAGCCAAAGCCGTTGGTCCGTACCCTATTCACCCCTCCACTTT. It is translated as CASSQSRWSVPYSPLHF.

This clonotype was picked up a small number of times. This sequence joins TRBV5-1 and TRBJ1-2; possibly TRBD1 for D (6 bases). V was trimmed by 4 bases and J by 3 bases, leaving 19 bases between them. The CDR3 consists of 16 residues. Germline CDR1 reads SGHRS; CDR2 reads YFSETQ. DNA for the CDR3: TGCGCCAGCAGCGGTGCGACAGGTGGAGTCTACTATGGCTACACCTTC. Residues: CASSGATGGVYYGYTF.

The chain employs TRBV19 and TRBJ1-5; D unclear. Per germline, CDR1 LNHDA and CDR2 SQIVND (reference sequence). The CDR3 is 16 amino acids. The V gene lost 4 bases and the J gene lost 5 bases, with 18 bases spanning the gap. The CDR3 region has the DNA TGTGCCAGTAGTACCTATATGGGGTGGTCGGATCAGCCCCAGCATTTT. This translates into CASSTYMGWSDQPQHF.

This clonotype has at least ten counts. The V and J genes are TRBV5-4 and TRBJ2-7, with a possible D match to TRBD1 (6 bases). Deletions cut 3 bases from V and 0 bases from J, with 16 bases between. Germline V lookup: CDR1 SGHNT, CDR2 YYREEE (reference sequence). The CDR3 has 16 amino acids. The CDR3 spells CASSSKRQASSYEQYF. The CDR3 DNA sequence: TGTGCCAGCAGCTCGAAGCGACAGGCGAGCTCCTACGAGCAGTACTTC.

The chain is built from TRBV3-1 and TRBJ1-3; no clear D gene. The CDR3 extends over 13 amino acids. Germline loops: CDR1 LGHDT, CDR2 YNNKEL (reference sequence). V dropped 0 bases and J dropped 4 bases, with 4 bases sitting between them. CDR3 residues: CASSQDLGNTIYF. The CDR3 DNA is TGTGCCAGCAGCCAAGATTTGGGAAACACCATATATTTT.

This clonotype was seen at least ten times. The chain joins TRBV7-9 to TRBJ1-5; 8 nucleotides agree with TRBD1. V lost 5 bases and J lost 3; bases outside the gene matches: 6. Germline assignment: CDR1 SEHNR and CDR2 FQNEAQ (reference sequence). CDR3 length: 15 residues. CDR3 in DNA: TGTGCCAGCAGCCAGGGACAGGCGGTCAATCAGCCCCAGCATTTT. This codes for CASSQGQAVNQPQHF. Full variable domain (rest looked up from reference TRBV7-9 and TRBJ1-5): DTGVSQNPRHKITKRGQNVTFRCDPISEHNRLYWYRQTLGQGPEFLTYFQNEAQLEKSRLLSDRFSAERPKGSFSTLEIQRTEQGDSAMYLCASSQGQAVNQPQHFGDGTRLSIL.

This clonotype was seen many times. The chain is built from TRBV12-3 or TRBV12-4 and TRBJ1-2; 10 bases line up with TRBD1. After removal of 0 bases from V and 8 bases from J, the junction contained 9 bases not matched to a gene. The CDR3 runs 16 residues. The CDR3: CASSLALGQGSGGYTF. CDR3 in DNA: TGTGCCAGCAGTTTAGCGCTGGGACAGGGGTCGGGGGGCTACACCTTC.

This clonotype showed up many times. V is TRBV7-9 and J is TRBJ1-1; TRBD1 is a possible D gene (6 bases). The germline V gene encodes CDR1 SEHNR and CDR2 FQNEAQ (reference sequence). The CDR3 is 16 residues long. With 5 bases removed from V and 5 bases from J, the gap between germline ends came to 21 bases. The DNA of the CDR3 is TGTGCCAGCAGCCCCCCGGGAGGGGGGGTACAGACTGAAGCTTTCTTT. Translating it yields CASSPPGGGVQTEAFF.

This clonotype was found many times. The chain carries TRBV12-3 or TRBV12-4 and TRBJ1-4; D remains unclear. V was pared by 3 bases and J by 6 bases, with 8 bases between. CDR3 length: 13 residues. CDR3: CASSFRQDEKLFF. As DNA, the CDR3 is TGTGCCAGCAGTTTTCGGCAGGATGAAAAACTGTTTTTT.

The chain employs TRBV5-5 and TRBJ2-7; possible D gene TRBD2, 6 bases. The CDR3 length is 16 residues. Germline V CDR1 and CDR2: SGHKS, YYEKEE (reference sequence). V lost 5 bases to trimming and J lost 3 bases, with 21 bases between them. The CDR3 nucleotides are TGTGCCAGCAGTCCGGCGGGGCGCTGGGGGGACTACGAGCAGTACTTC. Protein: CASSPAGRWGDYEQYF.

In its sample, this clonotype was seen many times. The chain carries TRBV20-1 and TRBJ1-3; 7 positions agree with TRBD1. This CDR3 is built from 14 residues. Germline V gene lookup returns CDR1 DFQATT and CDR2 SNEGSKA (reference sequence). The trim removed 4 bases at V and 1 base at J, leaving 4 bases unmatched. The CDR3 region is CSAIQGQSGNTIYF. Written as DNA, the CDR3 is TGCAGTGCTATACAGGGACAGTCTGGAAACACCATATATTTT.

In its sample, this clonotype was seen many times. CDR3 bases: TGTGCCAGCAGTTTCGCCGGAGGTGGGAACGAGCAGTACTTC. Translation: CASSFAGGGNEQYF. The J gene is TRBJ2-7, the V gene TRBV12-3 or TRBV12-4, with D possibly TRBD2 on 5 matching bases. The CDR3 loop spans 14 amino acids. V lost 3 bases and J lost 5, with 14 bases in between.

The chain recombines TRBV19 with TRBJ1-5; D not resolved. V lost 0 bases, J lost 0 bases, and 15 bases lay in between. The CDR3 loop spans 18 amino acids. Germline-derived CDR1 and CDR2 are LNHDA and SQIVND (reference sequence). CDR3 bases: TGTGCCAGTAGTATAGATCTTCGGTTAGGGTCTAGCAATCAGCCCCAGCATTTT. Its translation is CASSIDLRLGSSNQPQHF.

This clonotype was detected a few times. The chain has TRBV28 and TRBJ2-1, with TRBD2 identical over 8 bases. Trimming cost V 3 bases and J 7 bases; bases outside gene matches: 17. Germline lookup yields CDR1 MDHEN and CDR2 SYDVKM. The CDR3 runs 18 residues. CDR3 residues: CASSFLASSRGRWNEQFF. DNA for the CDR3: TGTGCCAGCAGTTTTTTAGCCTCCTCTCGCGGGAGGTGGAATGAGCAGTTCTTC.

This clonotype occurred a few times. The CDR3 DNA sequence: TGTGCCTGGAGTGTACCGGGACAGCACTTTGGGCCCCTCCACTTT. It encodes CAWSVPGQHFGPLHF. The rearrangement uses TRBV30 and TRBJ1-6; TRBD1 matches 7 bases. The germline CDR1 and CDR2 sequences are GTSNPN and SVGIG (reference sequence). This CDR3 contains 15 residues. Trimming removed 0 bases from V and 13 bases from J; junction bases left unmatched: 12.

Ten or more counts support this clonotype. This chain links TRBV4-1 with TRBJ2-1; 13 nucleotides match TRBD2. CDR1 and CDR2 (germline): MGHRA, YSYEKL. Trimming at V came to 3 bases and at J to 8 bases, leaving 10 bases not matched to a gene. The CDR3 spans 17 residues. Here the CDR3 DNA reads TGCGCCAGCAGCCAGCCGGGACTAGCGGGGACGCGTCATGAGCAGTTCTTC. Translated: CASSQPGLAGTRHEQFF.

The genes are TRBV15 and TRBJ2-6, with D hard to call. Germline assignment: CDR1 LNHNV and CDR2 YYDKDF (reference sequence). This CDR3 is built from 14 residues. Trimming stripped 3 bases from V and 0 bases from J, with 3 bases between. CDR3 protein: CATSRDSGANVLTF. DNA of the CDR3: TGTGCCACCAGCAGGGACTCTGGGGCCAACGTCCTGACTTTC.

The chain uses TRBV6-5 and TRBJ2-7, with 7 bases lining up with TRBD2. The CDR3 is 17 amino acids. J lost 0 bases, V lost 5 bases, and 13 bases had no gene match. Per the germline V gene, CDR1 is MNHEY and CDR2 is SVGAGI. The CDR3 loop reads CASSQLAGAGVSYEQYF. The CDR3 nucleotides are TGTGCCAGCAGTCAACTTGCTGGGGCGGGGGTCTCCTACGAGCAGTACTTC.

V is TRBV3-1 and J is TRBJ2-2; possible D gene TRBD1, 5 bases. V was shortened by 4 bases and J by 1 base, with 10 bases between the two germline ends. This CDR3 comprises 15 residues. The V gene's germline CDR1 is LGHDT and CDR2 YNNKEL (reference sequence). CDR3 nucleotide sequence: TGTGCCAGCAGCCTTCAGGGCCTGAACACCGGGGAGCTGTTTTTT. Amino acid sequence: CASSLQGLNTGELFF. Based on the CDR3 plus reference TRBV3-1 and TRBJ2-2, the full variable domain is DTAVSQTPKYLVTQMGNDKSIKCEQNLGHDTMYWYKQDSKKFLKIMFSYNNKELIINETVPNRFSPKSPDKAHLNLHINSLELGDSAVYFCASSLQGLNTGELFFGEGSRLTVL.

This clonotype has a handful of counts. V usage is TRBV20-1 and J usage is TRBJ2-3, with 7 bases identical to TRBD2. CDR1 and CDR2 from the germline V gene are DFQATT and SNEGSKA (reference sequence). Losses at the gene ends were 8 bases for V and 6 bases for J; bases not matched to a gene: 11. This CDR3 region has 13 residues. CDR3 sequence reads: CSPWWAGEDTQYF. As DNA, the CDR3 is TGCAGTCCGTGGTGGGCGGGGGAGGATACGCAGTATTTT.

At least ten counts were recorded for this clonotype. This chain connects TRBV18 to TRBJ1-5; the D is unclear. The V end was cut by 2 bases, the J end by 6 bases, with 5 bases between. The CDR3 has 12 residues. Germline assignment: CDR1 KGHSH and CDR2 LQKENI. The CDR3 region is CASSPGVQPQHF. Written as DNA, the CDR3 is TGTGCCAGCTCACCAGGGGTTCAGCCCCAGCATTTT.

The V gene is TRBV20-1, the J gene TRBJ2-2; D perhaps matches TRBD1 (6 bases). This CDR3 spans 12 amino acids. Germline CDR1 is DFQATT and CDR2 is SNEGSKA (reference sequence). The V end lost 2 bases, the J end lost 7 bases, and 8 bases lay between the germline ends. Here the CDR3 reads CSARQGIGELFF. DNA of the CDR3: TGCAGTGCTAGACAGGGGATCGGGGAGCTGTTTTTT.

This clonotype was seen ten or more times. This chain connects TRBV7-2 to TRBJ2-3; weak D call: TRBD2 (5 bases). The CDR3 runs to 11 residues. CDR1 and CDR2 (germline): SGHTA, FQGNSA. Trimming cost V 5 bases and J 7 bases, with 7 bases left between them. The CDR3 sequence: CASSPGYTQYF. As DNA, the CDR3 is TGTGCCAGCAGCCCGGGGTATACGCAGTATTTT.

This clonotype was observed many times. The CDR3 reads CASSPLAGGLGSYNEQFF. The CDR3 DNA reads TGTGCCAGCAGCCCCCTCGCTGGGGGTTTGGGCTCCTACAATGAGCAGTTCTTC. The chain joins TRBV11-1 to TRBJ2-1; D possibly uses TRBD1 or TRBD2 (5 bases each). Germline CDR1 reads SGHAT; CDR2 reads FQDESV (reference sequence). With 5 bases removed from V and 0 bases from J, the gap between germline ends came to 20 bases. The CDR3 sequence is 18 residues long.

This clonotype was counted only a few times. The chain combines TRBV4-1 with TRBJ2-3; TRBD2 matches 11 bases. V gave up 7 bases and J gave up 7 bases; unmatched junction bases: 7. There are 14 residues in the CDR3. The germline CDR1 and CDR2 sequences are MGHRA and YSYEKL. CDR3 nucleotide sequence: TGCGCCAGCAAGATAGCGGGGGGGACTCATACGCAGTATTTT. Amino acid sequence: CASKIAGGTHTQYF.

Notes on this clonotype: This may be a read error, as it is one base from a much larger clone. The rearrangement links TRBV12-3 or TRBV12-4 to TRBJ2-1; D possibly corresponds to TRBD2 (9 bases). V lost 3 bases to trimming and J lost 10 bases, with 19 bases between them. The CDR3 contains 15 residues. CDR3: CASSFSSSGTGEQFF. Written as DNA, the CDR3 is TGTGCCAGCAGTTTCTCGTCTAGCGGGACAGGCGAGCAGTTCTTC.